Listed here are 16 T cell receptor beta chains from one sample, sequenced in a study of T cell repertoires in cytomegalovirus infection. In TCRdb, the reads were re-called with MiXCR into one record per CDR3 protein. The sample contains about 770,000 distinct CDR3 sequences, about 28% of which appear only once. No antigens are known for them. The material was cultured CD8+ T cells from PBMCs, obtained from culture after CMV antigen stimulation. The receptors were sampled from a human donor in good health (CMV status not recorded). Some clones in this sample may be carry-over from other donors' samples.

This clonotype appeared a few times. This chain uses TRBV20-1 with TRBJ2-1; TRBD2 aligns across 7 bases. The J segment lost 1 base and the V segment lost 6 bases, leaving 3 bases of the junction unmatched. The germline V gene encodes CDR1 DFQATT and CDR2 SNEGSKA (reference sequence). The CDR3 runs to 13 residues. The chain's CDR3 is CSATGLSYNEQFF. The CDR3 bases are TGCAGTGCCACGGGACTATCCTACAATGAGCAGTTCTTC.

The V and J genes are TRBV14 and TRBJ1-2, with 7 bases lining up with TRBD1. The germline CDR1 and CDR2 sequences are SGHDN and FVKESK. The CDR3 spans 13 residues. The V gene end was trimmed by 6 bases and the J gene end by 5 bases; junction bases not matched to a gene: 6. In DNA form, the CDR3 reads TGTGCCAGCAGTTCCACAGGGGAGTATGGCTACACCTTC. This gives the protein CASSSTGEYGYTF.

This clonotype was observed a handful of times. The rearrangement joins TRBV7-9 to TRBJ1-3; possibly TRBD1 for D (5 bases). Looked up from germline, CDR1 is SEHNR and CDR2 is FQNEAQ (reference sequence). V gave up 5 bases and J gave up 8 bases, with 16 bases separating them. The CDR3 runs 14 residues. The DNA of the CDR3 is TGTGCCAGCAGCCCCCCCGGCAGGGTGGACACCATATATTTT. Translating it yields CASSPPGRVDTIYF.

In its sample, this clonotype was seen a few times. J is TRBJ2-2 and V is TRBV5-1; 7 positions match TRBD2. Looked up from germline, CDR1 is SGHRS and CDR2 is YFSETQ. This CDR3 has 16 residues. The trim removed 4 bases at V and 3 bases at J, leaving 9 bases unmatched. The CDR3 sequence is CASSHPGGTYTGELFF. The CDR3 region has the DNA TGCGCCAGCAGCCACCCCGGGGGGACTTACACCGGGGAGCTGTTTTTT.

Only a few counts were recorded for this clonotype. CDR3 in DNA: TGTGCCAGCAGATTCACAGGGGACACTGAAGCTTTCTTT. Protein sequence: CASRFTGDTEAFF. The chain is built from TRBV28 and TRBJ1-1; TRBD1 matches at 7 bases. CDR3 length: 13 residues. CDR1 is MDHEN, CDR2 SYDVKM, per germline. V lost 6 bases to trimming and J lost 3 bases; unmatched junction nucleotides: 4.

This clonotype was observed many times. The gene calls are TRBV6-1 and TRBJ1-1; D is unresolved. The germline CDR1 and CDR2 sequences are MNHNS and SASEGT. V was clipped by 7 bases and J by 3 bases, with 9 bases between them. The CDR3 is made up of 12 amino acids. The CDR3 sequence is CASTSAYTEAFF. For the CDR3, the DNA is TGTGCCAGCACATCAGCGTACACTGAAGCTTTCTTT.

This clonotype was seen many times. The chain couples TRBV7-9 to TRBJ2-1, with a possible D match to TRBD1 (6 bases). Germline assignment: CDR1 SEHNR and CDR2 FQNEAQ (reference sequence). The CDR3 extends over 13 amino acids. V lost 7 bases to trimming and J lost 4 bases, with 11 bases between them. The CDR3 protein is CASTGTPYNEQFF. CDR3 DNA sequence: TGTGCCAGCACCGGGACACCTTACAATGAGCAGTTCTTC.

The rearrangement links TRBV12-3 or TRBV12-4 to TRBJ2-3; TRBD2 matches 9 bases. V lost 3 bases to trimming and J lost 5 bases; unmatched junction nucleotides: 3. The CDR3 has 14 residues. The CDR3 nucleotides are TGTGCCAGCAGTTTTCTAGCGGGGTTAGATACGCAGTATTTT. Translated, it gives CASSFLAGLDTQYF.

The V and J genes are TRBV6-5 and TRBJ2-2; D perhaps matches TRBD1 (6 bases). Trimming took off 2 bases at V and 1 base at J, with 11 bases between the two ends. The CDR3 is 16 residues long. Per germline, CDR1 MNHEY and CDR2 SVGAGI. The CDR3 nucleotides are TGTGCCAGCAGTTACGATCAGGGGCAGAACACCGGGGAGCTGTTTTTT. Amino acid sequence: CASSYDQGQNTGELFF.

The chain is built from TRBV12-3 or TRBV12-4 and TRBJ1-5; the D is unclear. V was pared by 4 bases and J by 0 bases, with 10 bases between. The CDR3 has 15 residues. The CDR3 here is CASSSIRRSNQPQHF. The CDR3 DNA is TGTGCCAGCAGTTCTATCAGGCGTAGCAATCAGCCCCAGCATTTT.

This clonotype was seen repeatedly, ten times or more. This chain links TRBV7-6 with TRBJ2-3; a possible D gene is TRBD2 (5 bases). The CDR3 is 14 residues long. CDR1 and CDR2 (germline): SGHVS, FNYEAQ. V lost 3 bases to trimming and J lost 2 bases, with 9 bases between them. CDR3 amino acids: CASSFSAITDTQYF. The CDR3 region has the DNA TGTGCCAGCAGCTTTAGCGCTATCACAGATACGCAGTATTTT.

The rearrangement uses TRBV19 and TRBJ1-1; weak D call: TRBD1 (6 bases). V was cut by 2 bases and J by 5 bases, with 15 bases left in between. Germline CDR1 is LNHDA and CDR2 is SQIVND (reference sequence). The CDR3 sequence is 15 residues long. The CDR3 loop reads CASSITRGRGTEAFF. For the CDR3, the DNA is TGTGCCAGTAGTATAACTAGGGGAAGGGGGACTGAAGCTTTCTTT.

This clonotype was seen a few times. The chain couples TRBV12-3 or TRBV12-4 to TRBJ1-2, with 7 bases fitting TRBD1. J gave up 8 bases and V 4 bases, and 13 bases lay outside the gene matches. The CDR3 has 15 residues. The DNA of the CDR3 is TGTGCCAGCAGTTGGGGGCCTAGGACAGGCAACGGCTACACCTTC. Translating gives CASSWGPRTGNGYTF.

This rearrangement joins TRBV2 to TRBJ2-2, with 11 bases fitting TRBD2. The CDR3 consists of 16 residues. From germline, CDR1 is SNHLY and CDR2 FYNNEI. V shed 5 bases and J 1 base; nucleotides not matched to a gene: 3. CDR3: CASSRLAGKNTGELFF. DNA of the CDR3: TGTGCCAGCAGTCGACTAGCGGGGAAGAACACCGGGGAGCTGTTTTTT.

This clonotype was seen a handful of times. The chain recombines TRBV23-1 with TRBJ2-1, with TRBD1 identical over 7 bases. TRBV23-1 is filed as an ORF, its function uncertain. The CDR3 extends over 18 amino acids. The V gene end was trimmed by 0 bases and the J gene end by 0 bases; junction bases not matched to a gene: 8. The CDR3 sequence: CASSQSTPQGSSYNEQFF. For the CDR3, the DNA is TGCGCCAGCAGTCAATCTACCCCACAGGGGAGCTCCTACAATGAGCAGTTCTTC.

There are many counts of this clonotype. CDR3 sequence: CASSLKGTSDEQFF. CDR3 nucleotides: TGTGCCAGCAGCTTAAAGGGGACCAGTGATGAGCAGTTCTTC. The gene calls are TRBV7-2 and TRBJ2-1; D may be TRBD1 or TRBD2 (5 bases each). With 2 bases removed from V and 8 bases from J, the gap between germline ends came to 13 bases. The CDR3 is made up of 14 amino acids. Germline CDR1 SGHTA, CDR2 FQGNSA. Full variable domain (missing parts from reference TRBV7-2 and TRBJ2-1): GAGVSQSPSNKVTEKGKDVELRCDPISGHTALYWYRQSLGQGLEFLIYFQGNSAPDKSGLPSDRFSAERTGGSVSTLTIQRTQQEDSAVYLCASSLKGTSDEQFFGPGTRLTVL.